This T cell receptor (beta chain) is drawn from a study of Graves' ophthalmopathy and Graves' hyperthyroidism. Clinical symptoms, serum thyroxine, TRAb, thyroid ultrasound and orbital computed tomography determined diagnosis. In the case of this clonotype: The antigen is unknown.

Study-level results: In separating ophthalmopathy from stable hyperthyroidism, a 13-signature model achieved 85% to 90% sensitivity and 75% to 84% specificity. Thyroid clonotypes that were expanded above 0.001 frequency mostly also appeared in blood. This model predicted ophthalmopathy progression (sensitivity around 71%, specificity 72% to 80%).

Germline CDR1 reads MNHNY; CDR2 reads SVGAGI (reference sequence). V lost 6 bases to trimming and J lost 2 bases, with 19 bases between them. The CDR3 is 16 residues long. RNA transcripts served as template for amplifying TCR beta CDR3 sequences. HTBI-primed RT-PCR formed the first round, and a multiplex PCR formed the second. TCRdb reprocessed the multiplex PCR reads with MiXCR, giving one entry per CDR3 protein. The sample lists 900,000 to 1,200,000 distinct CDR3 sequences; 36% were seen once. V is TRBV6-6 and J is TRBJ1-1, with D possibly matching TRBD1 (6 bases). This sequence was found in an adult man with Graves' hyperthyroidism. The material sequenced was peripheral blood or thyroid tissue (not recorded which). CDR3 in DNA: TGTGCCAGCAGACTTTTTAAACAGGGTAACAACACTGAAGCTTTCTTT. Residues: CASRLFKQGNNTEAFF.